Listed below are T cell receptor beta chains from one sample, sequenced in a study of T cell responses to AZD1222 COVID-19 vaccine. Libraries were prepared by immunoSEQ multiplex PCR; TCRdb keeps only in-frame clonotypes and omits some of them. The sample shows tens of thousands of clones, 90% of them seen only once. The sample here was peripheral blood, taken on day 0 of AZD1222 vaccination. The origin of the receptors is an adult in good health. CDR3s include the opening cysteine and the closing phenylalanine or tryptophan. Each record gives: V gene, CDR3 protein.

>TRBV4-3
CASSQDSRRGTTYEQYF
>TRBV23-1
CASSQFYHGDSGANVLTF
>TRBV4-2
CASSQDSDRGPSTDTQYF
>TRBV27
CASSGAATPYEQYF
>TRBV12-5
CASGFQGATDGNEKLFF
>TRBV18
CASSPTELGGNTEAFF
>TRBV5-1
CASSLVFIRTGAEGYTF
>TRBV6-5
CASSLEGHTDTEAFF
>TRBV5-1
CASSLAASTGELFF
>TRBV6-4
CASSAGGPTDTQYF
>TRBV6-6
CASTSGTSGPRSKYF
>TRBV29-1
CSSIPKVAYNEQFF
>TRBV5-8
CASSILGLAGGLDTQYF
>TRBV2
CASSTGMTSSYNSPLHF
>TRBV5-4
CASSFDRGTYGYTF